The present entry profiles one T cell receptor beta chain with its context. The antigen is not known. A CD45RO/CCR7/CD25/CD127/CD95/CD27 panel sorted naive, central memory, regulatory and stem cell-like memory CD4+ cells. This sample is part of a study of beta chain features in type 1 diabetes. Study-wide points: When VDJ junctions were examined, type 1 diabetes patients showed fewer insertions and more deletions.

Every isolated RNA sample was fully reverse transcribed, so sequencing captured expressed TCRB transcripts. TCRdb keeps only in-frame clones here, not all; method: immunoSEQ multiplex PCR. Counted here are some 60,000 clones, about 60% occurring once; the ten biggest clones make up roughly 2.4%. V lost 0 bases and J lost 5; bases outside the gene matches: 8. CDR3 length equals 16 residues. Germline CDR1 is SGDLS and CDR2 is YYNGEE. The chain couples TRBV9 to TRBJ2-5; 9 positions agree with TRBD2. Sequenced material: Tregs from blood. The sequence was collected from a woman under 30 in good health. In DNA, the CDR3 is TGTGCCAGCAGCGTAGGTGGTAGCGGGAGAAGGGAGACCCAGTACTTC. This codes for CASSVGGSGRRETQYF.